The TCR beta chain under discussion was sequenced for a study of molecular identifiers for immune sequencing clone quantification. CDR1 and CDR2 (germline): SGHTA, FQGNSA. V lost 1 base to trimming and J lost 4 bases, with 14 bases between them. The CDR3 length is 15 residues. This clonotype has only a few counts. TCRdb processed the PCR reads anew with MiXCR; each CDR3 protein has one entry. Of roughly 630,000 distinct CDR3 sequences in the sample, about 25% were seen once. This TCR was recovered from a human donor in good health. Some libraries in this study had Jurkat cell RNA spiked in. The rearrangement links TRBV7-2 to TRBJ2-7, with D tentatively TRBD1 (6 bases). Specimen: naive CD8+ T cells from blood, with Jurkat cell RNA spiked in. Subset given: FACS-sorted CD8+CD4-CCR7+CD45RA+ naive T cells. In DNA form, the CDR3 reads TGTGCCAGCAGCTTAGATCTTAACAGGGAGTACGAGCAGTACTTC. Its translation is CASSLDLNREYEQYF. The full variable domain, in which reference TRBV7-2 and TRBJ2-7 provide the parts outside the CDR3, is GAGVSQSPSNKVTEKGKDVELRCDPISGHTALYWYRQSLGQGLEFLIYFQGNSAPDKSGLPSDRFSAERTGGSVSTLTIQRTQQEDSAVYLCASSLDLNREYEQYFGPGTRLTVT.